A single sample gave rise to the 19 T cell receptor beta chains below, sequenced in a study of cytomegalovirus exposure and HLA in healthy donors. PCR used 60 Vbeta primers and 13 Jbeta primers. Libraries were prepared by immunoSEQ multiplex PCR; TCRdb keeps only in-frame clonotypes and omits some of them. This repertoire shows over 130,000 clones, more than 65% found once; its top ten account for roughly 1.7%. Sample: PBMCs. The receptors come from a woman under 40 in good health and CMV-seronegative.

The V call is TRBV11-2, the J call TRBJ2-7, with 9 bases identical to TRBD1. J was trimmed by 6 bases and V by 3 bases; bases with no gene match: 6. The germline V gene has CDR1 SGHAT and CDR2 FQNNGV. This CDR3 has 14 amino acids. The CDR3 region has the DNA TGTGCCAGCAGCTTCTACAGGGGGCAGGTCGAGCAGTACTTC. Translation: CASSFYRGQVEQYF.

The CDR3 is CASSHGLAGDRYEQYF. As DNA, the CDR3 is TGTGCCAGCAGCCATGGACTAGCGGGGGACCGGTACGAGCAGTACTTC. The gene calls are TRBV7-9 and TRBJ2-7; TRBD2 agrees at 13 bases. J was trimmed by 4 bases and V by 5 bases; bases with no gene match: 8. Germline lookup yields CDR1 SEHNR and CDR2 FQNEAQ (reference sequence). The CDR3 extends over 16 amino acids.

This sequence joins TRBV7-4 and TRBJ1-2; 7 positions agree with TRBD1. With V trimmed by 4 bases and J by 1 base, 6 bases remained unmatched. This CDR3 region has 15 residues. Germline assignment: CDR1 SGHVT and CDR2 SQSDAQ. CDR3 residues: CASSYLDRFNYGYTF. The CDR3 coding sequence is TGTGCCAGCAGCTACTTGGACAGGTTTAACTATGGCTACACCTTC.

This clone was picked up one time. V gene TRBV18 combines with J gene TRBJ2-1; D ambiguous. V was shortened by 2 bases and J by 5 bases, with 10 bases between the two germline ends. The CDR3 contains 14 residues. CDR1 and CDR2 (germline): KGHSH, LQKENI. CDR3 residues: CASSPIDSNNEQFF. CDR3 DNA: TGTGCCAGCTCACCAATAGATTCAAACAATGAGCAGTTCTTC.

The rearrangement joins TRBV2 to TRBJ1-5; TRBD1 might be the D (6 bases). CDR1 and CDR2 (germline): SNHLY, FYNNEI. V lost 3 bases and J 0 bases, leaving 15 bases between the germline ends. The CDR3 contains 17 residues. The CDR3 sequence: CASSDRVRGFSNQPQHF. For the CDR3, the DNA is TGTGCCAGCAGTGACCGGGTCAGGGGATTTAGCAATCAGCCCCAGCATTTT. Filled out from reference TRBV2 and TRBJ1-5, the complete variable domain reads EPEVTQTPSHQVTQMGQEVILRCVPISNHLYFYWYRQILGQKVEFLVSFYNNEISEKSEIFDDQFSVERPDGSNFTLKIRSTKLEDSAMYFCASSDRVRGFSNQPQHFGDGTRLSIL.

The chain combines TRBV6-1 with TRBJ2-1, with TRBD1 matching over 7 bases. This CDR3 has 16 residues. V gave up 0 bases and J gave up 10 bases; unmatched junction bases: 12. The V gene's germline CDR1 is MNHNS and CDR2 SASEGT. CDR3 sequence (DNA): TGTGCCAGCAGTGAAGCGTGGACAGGAGCCTTCGACGAGCAGTTCTTC. Protein: CASSEAWTGAFDEQFF.

V gene TRBV14 combines with J gene TRBJ2-7, with TRBD1 matching 8 bases. The CDR3 length is 18 residues. Germline V gene sequence: CDR1 SGHDN, CDR2 FVKESK. CDR3: CASSQLKRRRDRGRVEDV. The CDR3 nucleotides read TGTGCCAGCAGCCAGCTGAAGCGTAGACGAGACAGGGGCCGCGTTGAGGACGTC.

V is TRBV23-1 and J is TRBJ1-4, with a tentative D call TRBD1 (6 bases). TRBV23-1 is an open reading frame whose function is uncertain. Trimming pared 2 bases from V and 3 bases from J, leaving 13 bases between. The CDR3 runs 16 residues. CDR3 DNA sequence: TGCGCCAGCAGTCAAAGTGCAGGGGATGCTAATGAAAAACTGTTTTTT. Protein product: CASSQSAGDANEKLFF.

The J gene is TRBJ1-4, the V gene TRBV19, with 7 bases that match TRBD1. The CDR3 is 16 amino acids. The V segment lost 7 bases and the J segment 7 bases; nucleotides outside the gene matches: 15. The germline gives CDR1 LNHDA, CDR2 SQIVND (reference sequence). The CDR3 here is CASTKDRTRTTEKLFF. The CDR3 nucleotides read TGTGCCAGTACCAAGGACAGGACGCGTACAACTGAAAAACTGTTTTTT.

The CDR3 nucleotides are TGTGCCAGCAGCCTGACAGGGGAGGACGGCTACACCTTC. Protein sequence: CASSLTGEDGYTF. The chain employs TRBV6-4 and TRBJ1-2; 8 positions agree with TRBD1. Trimming at V came to 6 bases and at J to 8 bases, leaving 8 bases not matched to a gene. This CDR3 has 13 residues. Germline CDR1 and CDR2: MRHNA and SNTAGT.

The J gene is TRBJ1-1, the V gene TRBV10-3; D possibly corresponds to TRBD1 (5 bases). V was pared by 5 bases and J by 1 base, with 8 bases between. This CDR3 spans 13 amino acids. CDR1 ENHRY and CDR2 SYGVKD come from the germline V gene. This CDR3 is CAISTQENTEAFF. In nucleotides, the CDR3 is TGTGCCATCAGTACACAGGAGAACACTGAAGCTTTCTTT.

The V and J genes are TRBV19 and TRBJ1-5, with 11 bases aligning to TRBD1. V lost 5 bases, J lost 0 bases, and 9 bases stayed unmatched. Looked up from germline, CDR1 is LNHDA and CDR2 is SQIVND (reference sequence). CDR3 length: 18 residues. The chain's CDR3 is CASSRRTGGPVSNQPQHF. CDR3 DNA: TGTGCCAGTAGTCGCCGGACAGGGGGCCCCGTTAGCAATCAGCCCCAGCATTTT.

This clone was counted only a few times. The CDR3: CASSLNSLQPQHF. CDR3 DNA: TGTGCCAGCAGCTTAAATTCCCTTCAGCCCCAGCATTTT. The chain recombines TRBV11-2 with TRBJ1-5; D unclear. This CDR3 spans 13 amino acids. The V end lost 2 bases, the J end lost 6 bases, and 8 bases lay between the germline ends. Germline-derived CDR1 and CDR2 are SGHAT and FQNNGV. Together with reference TRBV11-2 and TRBJ1-5, the CDR3 gives the full variable domain: EAGVAQSPRYKIIEKRQSVAFWCNPISGHATLYWYQQILGQGPKLLIQFQNNGVVDDSQLPKDRFSAERLKGVDSTLKIQPAKLEDSAVYLCASSLNSLQPQHFGDGTRLSIL.

This clone was counted only a few times. The chain joins TRBV7-2 to TRBJ2-7, with D perhaps matching TRBD2 (5 bases). The V end lost 5 bases, the J end lost 0 bases, and 14 bases lay between the germline ends. Germline CDR1 SGHTA, CDR2 FQGNSA. The CDR3 is 15 amino acids. CDR3 bases: TGTGCCAGCAGCCCGCCCGGGGTCCGCTCCTACGAGCAGTACTTC. Encoded protein: CASSPPGVRSYEQYF.

The chain has TRBV14 and TRBJ1-1, with a weak D call TRBD1 (6 bases). CDR1 and CDR2 from the germline V gene are SGHDN and FVKESK. This CDR3 spans 16 amino acids. V was pared by 4 bases and J by 2 bases, with 17 bases between. The CDR3 bases are TGTGCCAGCAGCCCAACGTGGGGGCGAGGAAACACTGAAGCTTTCTTT. Protein sequence: CASSPTWGRGNTEAFF.

This chain joins TRBV5-1 and TRBJ1-5; no definite D call. Trimming shortened V by 0 bases and J by 4 bases, and 11 bases separated the two germline ends. Germline lookup yields CDR1 SGHRS and CDR2 YFSETQ. CDR3 length: 15 residues. CDR3 DNA sequence: TGCGCCAGCAGCTTGGATATCGGGGAAAATCAGCCCCAGCATTTT. Translating gives CASSLDIGENQPQHF.

The chain uses TRBV2 and TRBJ1-2; no clear D gene. Trimming pared 7 bases from V and 5 bases from J, leaving 17 bases between. Per germline, CDR1 SNHLY and CDR2 FYNNEI. The CDR3 is 14 amino acids. The CDR3 nucleotides are TGTGCCAGCAAGGAGGGCGGCGGATATTATGGCTACACCTTC. The encoded protein is CASKEGGGYYGYTF.

The gene calls are TRBV6-1 and TRBJ2-7, with 16 positions matching TRBD2. Germline CDR1 reads MNHNS; CDR2 reads SASEGT. The CDR3 spans 15 residues. J lost 2 bases, V lost 8 bases, and 3 bases had no gene match. The CDR3 reads CASGTSGGGAYEQYV. The CDR3 bases are TGTGCCAGCGGGACTAGCGGGGGGGGTGCCTACGAGCAGTACGTC.

This clone was detected only a few times. The rearrangement uses TRBV11-2 and TRBJ2-1; 10 bases are a match to TRBD2. The CDR3 extends over 16 amino acids. With 5 bases clipped from V and 0 bases from J, the junction kept 4 bases outside the gene matches. From germline, CDR1 is SGHAT and CDR2 FQNNGV. CDR3 region: CASSRLAGSSYNEQFF. In DNA form, the CDR3 reads TGTGCCAGCAGCCGACTAGCGGGTAGCTCCTACAATGAGCAGTTCTTC.